The 4 T cell receptor beta chains listed next were all sequenced from one sample in a study of T cells and copy number aberrations in small-cell lung cancer. Repertoires were generated with immunoSEQ multiplex PCR, while TCRdb's copy carries only in-frame clones and drops some. The table has 1,500 to 2,000 clones, 83% seen once. The sequencing input was normal tissue next to the tumor. The source of these receptors is a man between 60 and 70 years old with small cell lung cancer.

V usage is TRBV10-3 and J usage is TRBJ1-1, with D unclear. CDR1 ENHRY and CDR2 SYGVKD come from the germline V gene. The CDR3 sequence is 14 residues long. V lost 3 bases to trimming and J lost 8 bases, with 16 bases between them. In DNA, the CDR3 is TGTGCCATCAGTGATGGGATGCGGAGCCGAGAAGCTTTCTTT. It encodes CAISDGMRSREAFF.

The CDR3 bases are TGTGCCAGCAGCTTGCGGGACAGTTCTAACTATGGCTACACCTTC. It translates to CASSLRDSSNYGYTF. The rearrangement uses TRBV11-2 and TRBJ1-2, with 7 bases fitting TRBD1. V shed 3 bases and J 0 bases; nucleotides not matched to a gene: 4. This CDR3 is built from 15 residues. CDR1 SGHAT and CDR2 FQNNGV come from the germline V gene.

As to this clone: The junction does not match germline at one end; this may be a read error. The V and J genes are TRBV11-2 and TRBJ2-5; TRBD2 matches at 8 bases. Germline-derived CDR1 and CDR2 are SGHAT and FQNNGV. The length of the CDR3 is 16 residues. CDR3 sequence (DNA): TGTGCCAACAGCCCAGGCTCGGGGGGGGCCCAAGAGACCCAGTACTTC. This translates into CANSPGSGGAQETQYF.

This clone came up once. In nucleotides, the CDR3 is TGTGCCAGCAGCCAAGAAGCGGGGAGAGAAGCTTTCTTT. This encodes CASSQEAGREAFF. V gene TRBV4-2 combines with J gene TRBJ1-1; no definite D call. The germline V and J ends were trimmed by 0 bases and 8 bases, with 10 bases remaining between them. CDR3 length: 13 residues. Germline lookup yields CDR1 LGHNA and CDR2 YNFKEQ.